This T cell receptor (beta chain) was identified during a study of CD8+CD57+ T cells in acquired aplastic anemia. This clonotype was observed a few times. This CDR3 comprises 14 residues. Trimming took 1 base from V and 8 from J; bases not matched to a gene: 2. Patients who underwent sequencing had shown CD8+CD57+ cell expansion by flow cytometry. Prior therapy had not been administered to any patient at the time of blood sampling. The study profiled TCR beta VDJ and CDR3 using genomic DNA as template. TCRdb reanalysed the reads using MiXCR and keeps one entry per CDR3 protein. Among 150,000 or so distinct CDR3 sequences listed, just over 50% were seen once.

The chain couples TRBV12-3 or TRBV12-4 to TRBJ1-6; 7 bases are shared with TRBD1. Sequenced material: sorted CD4+, CD8+, or CD8+CD57+ T cells (not recorded which) from PBMCs. This receptor was obtained from a human donor with aplastic anemia. CDR3 DNA: TGTGCCAGCAGTTTAGGACAGGGATATTCACCCCTCCACTTT. As protein: CASSLGQGYSPLHF.